This T cell receptor (beta chain) came from a study of identical twins. Trimming removed 1 base from V and 0 bases from J; junction bases left unmatched: 3. This CDR3 has 16 residues. MiXCR was run by TCRdb on the 5' RACE reads, yielding one entry per CDR3 protein. The sample lists some 660,000 distinct CDR3 sequences, around 8.6% seen once, with around 0.95% in the top ten. This clonotype appeared many times. The sample was also linked to a second study, of yellow fever vaccine responses in identical twins.

The sequenced sample consisted of PBMCs. This sequence originates from a woman younger than 35 in good health. The chain carries TRBV12-3 or TRBV12-4 and TRBJ2-7, with 10 bases matching TRBD2. The CDR3: CASSLGTSGYSYEQYF. For the CDR3, the DNA is TGTGCCAGCAGTTTAGGGACTAGCGGTTACTCCTACGAGCAGTACTTC.